This TCR beta chain comes out of a study of CD8+ T cells in alopecia areata. The CDR3 covers 14 residues. V was cut by 2 bases and J by 2 bases, with 7 bases left in between. Germline V gene data show CDR1 as SNHLY and CDR2 as FYNNEI. The sample's treatment: oral pan-JAK inhibitor, 5-10 mg twice daily. For this clone: Its antigen is currently unknown. Other nucleotide sequences in the sample specify the same CDR3.

Isolated RNA was reverse transcribed into cDNA used as the sequencing template. Here immunoSEQ multiplex PCR was the method, and the copy in TCRdb shows in-frame clones only, minus some. The data show about 210,000 clones, less than 65% seen once. General observations from the study: Possibly as an HLA-related effect, TCR sharing across patients appeared less clear than in mice.

The clonotype comes from a human donor with alopecia areata. This material consisted of CD4+ T cells sorted from blood, taken at week 4, from a patient treated with tofacitinib. V gene TRBV2 combines with J gene TRBJ1-5; D is perhaps TRBD1 (6 bases). CDR3 DNA: TGTGCCAGCAGTGAAAGGACAGGCAATCAGCCCCAGCATTTT. Its protein is CASSERTGNQPQHF.